The clone carrying this TCR beta chain was counted ten times or more. TCRdb reanalyzed the PCR reads via MiXCR. The table lists around 70,000 clones, about 17% of them singletons. No treatment of any kind had been given to any patient before thyroid surgery. The data were taken from a study of metastatic and nonmetastatic thyroid tumors. The germline V and J ends were trimmed by 3 bases and 8 bases, with 12 bases remaining between them. The germline gives CDR1 KGHDR, CDR2 SFDVKD. The CDR3 extends over 13 amino acids. V usage is TRBV24-1 and J usage is TRBJ1-1; possibly TRBD1 for D (6 bases). The source material was blood. This receptor was identified in a female donor with papillary thyroid cancer or a benign thyroid nodule (not recorded which). Some clones in this sample may be carry-over from other donors' samples. The CDR3 sequence is CATSDTDRQEAFF. The CDR3 bases are TGTGCCACCAGTGATACTGACAGGCAAGAAGCTTTCTTT.